The source of this TCR beta chain is a study of yellow fever vaccine responses in identical twins. About this clonotype: Its antigen is unknown.

Study-level findings and limits: Vaccine-induced T cell responses in twins were reportedly observed to appear partly convergent, partly personalized.

Each CDR3 protein gets one entry after TCRdb re-called the RT-PCR reads with MiXCR. The data hold approximately 1,200 distinct CDR3 sequences, with more than 70% observed a single time. The sequence was obtained from a woman younger than 30 who received the yellow fever vaccine. The source material was T cells from blood (PBMCs), unsorted or a sorted subset (not recorded which), sampled before or after yellow fever vaccination (not recorded which).

The CDR3 DNA follows: TGTGCCAGCAGCACGATGGGACTAGCGGGGGTTGGGGAGCAGTACTTC. Translated: CASSTMGLAGVGEQYF. The chain joins TRBV11-2 to TRBJ2-7; 14 bases are a match to TRBD2. Germline CDR1 is SGHAT and CDR2 is FQNNGV. The CDR3 is 16 residues long. V was pared by 5 bases and J by 7 bases, with 10 bases of the junction left unmatched.